This TCR beta chain was profiled in a study of yellow fever vaccine responses in identical twins. A remark on this clonotype: Its antigen is still unknown.

Study outcomes and limitations: Twins reportedly appeared to share part of their vaccine T cell response while keeping part individual.

One entry per CDR3 protein, called by TCRdb with MiXCR from the RT-PCR reads. Found here are approximately 32,000 distinct CDR3 sequences, about three fifths of them singletons; the top ten hold more than 3.5%. The CDR3 sequence is 15 residues long. V shed 2 bases and J shed 2 bases, with 10 bases lying between them. CDR1 SGHAT and CDR2 FQDESV come from the germline V gene (reference sequence). The sequence came from a woman between 18 and 29 years old who received the yellow fever vaccine. The J gene is TRBJ2-1, the V gene TRBV11-1; D might be TRBD2 (5 bases). The material was T cells from blood (PBMCs), unsorted or a sorted subset (not recorded which), obtained before or after yellow fever vaccination (not recorded which). CDR3 protein: CASSLPRGTYNEQFF. The DNA for the CDR3 is TGTGCCAGCAGCTTACCCCGAGGGACCTACAATGAGCAGTTCTTC.